Included here is one TCR beta chain sequence, with context. Which antigen it targets is not known. No base quality information exists; no much larger clone differs at one position. Trimming leaves V shorter by 4 bases and J shorter by 0 bases, with the junction holding 5 bases beyond the gene matches. Looking up the germline V gene yields CDR1 SQVTM and CDR2 ANQGSEA. From the cysteine up to the phenylalanine, the CDR3 has a length of 15 residues. The only DNA kept is the CDR3, 45 bases in frame from the first base. A MiSeq instrument was used for deep resolution sequencing, which targeted depths ranging from 1 in 1 million up to 1 in 200,000 T cells, with coverage averaging 10x for each clonotype. The immunoSEQ hsTCRB Kit was used to generate TCR beta libraries. The paper's processing steps were these. The data were analyzed with ImmunoSEQ Analyzer and ImmunoSEQ Data Assistant, and V, D and J gene assignments followed IMGT definitions. Clonality, with values ranging from 0 to 1, was calculated as one minus the normalized Shannon entropy of productive rearrangement frequencies. Public clonotype analysis was restricted to overrepresented clonotypes comprising at least 0.05% of each patient's repertoire. Repertoires from about a dozen age-matched healthy donors in immuneACCESS were used as clonality controls. TCRdb's version of the immuneACCESS table is confined to in-frame rearrangements and falls short of the full clone set. An unresolved V gene accounts for under half of the shortfall where checked; the remainder is of unknown origin. That table furnishes V, J and clone size, whereas the DNA furnished D and trimming. The sample records approximately 5,900 clones, about 70% of which are singletons. The top ten clones comprise roughly 5.2% of the sample.

The sample is drawn from a study of cytotoxic CD8 clonotypes in ibrutinib-treated CLL (dated by TCRdb to 2020 to 2023). About the investigation overall: The cohort was composed of some ten relapsed/refractory and about 15 treatment-naive patients; IGHV unmutated status was identified in 17 patients. Partial responses were observed in some 24 patients and complete responses in 2; after a median follow-up of 68 months, remission was maintained in roughly 15 patients and progression was observed in about twelve. Response samples were taken after a median of roughly a year on treatment, ranging from about 6 to 36 months. An average of about 260,000 productive templates and approximately 91,000 productive rearrangements was obtained per sample. Longitudinal samples were available for 26 of the 86 trial participants. Cryopreserved peripheral blood mononuclear cells were obtained before treatment, at response, and at either sustained remission or disease progression.

For TCR beta library preparation, roughly 2.1 micrograms of genomic DNA was extracted from cryopreserved PBMCs. Longitudinal blood samples from CLL patients on ibrutinib monotherapy underwent high-throughput TCR beta sequencing. The patients were enrolled in a single-center, open-label phase 2 trial of ibrutinib monotherapy. Results and caveats for the whole study, not just this receptor: Sustained-remission and progressing patients did not have matched sampling times, and lymph node repertoires were not examined. An increase in clonality was observed at ibrutinib response, with clonality remaining stable during sustained remission and falling back toward baseline at progression. Public clonotypes were found to be uncommon and were observed to contract or remain stable during treatment; the increase in clonality was shown to reflect expansion of private clonotypes at ibrutinib response. At baseline, clonality was higher than in age-matched healthy donors and showed a strong correlation with circulating CD8+ T-cell counts.

The receptor's source is a human donor with chronic lymphocytic leukemia. Sequenced material: PBMCs, taken before ibrutinib treatment. The chain is made from TRBV29-1 and TRBJ2-3; 9 bases in the middle match TRBD1. This receptor carries the CDR3 CSVGAGTGSTDTQYF. Here is the DNA: TGCAGCGTTGGGGCGGGGACAGGGAGCACAGATACGCAGTATTTT.